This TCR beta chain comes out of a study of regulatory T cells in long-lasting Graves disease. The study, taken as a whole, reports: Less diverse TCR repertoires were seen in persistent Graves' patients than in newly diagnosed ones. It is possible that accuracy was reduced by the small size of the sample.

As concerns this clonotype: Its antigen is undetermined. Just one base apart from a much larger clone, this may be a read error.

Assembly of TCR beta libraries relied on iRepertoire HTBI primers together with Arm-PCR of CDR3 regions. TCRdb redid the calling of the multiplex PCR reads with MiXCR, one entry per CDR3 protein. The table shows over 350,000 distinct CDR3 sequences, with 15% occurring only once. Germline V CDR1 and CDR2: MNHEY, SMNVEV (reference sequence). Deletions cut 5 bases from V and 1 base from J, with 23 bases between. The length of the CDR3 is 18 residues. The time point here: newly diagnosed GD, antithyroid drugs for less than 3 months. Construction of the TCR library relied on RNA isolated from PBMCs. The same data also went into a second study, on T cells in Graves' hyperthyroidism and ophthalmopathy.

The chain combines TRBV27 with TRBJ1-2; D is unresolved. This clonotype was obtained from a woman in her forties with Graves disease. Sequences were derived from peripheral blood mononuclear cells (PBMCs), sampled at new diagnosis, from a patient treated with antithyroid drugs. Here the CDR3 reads CASSESLLPRGNNYGYTF. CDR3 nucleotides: TGTGCCAGCAGTGAGTCGCTGCTCCCGCGTGGAAATAACTATGGCTACACCTTC.